The present T cell receptor (beta chain) was sequenced within a study of cytomegalovirus exposure and HLA in healthy donors. The PCR had 60 Vbeta and 13 Jbeta primers. Here immunoSEQ multiplex PCR was the method, and the copy in TCRdb shows in-frame clones only, minus some. There are about 210,000 clones in the sample; around 79% occur only once, and roughly 1.9% lies in the top ten. All donors participated as healthy donors of bone marrow. The sequencing input was PBMCs. This TCR was recovered from a male donor in good health and CMV-seronegative.

The CDR3 here is CASRLERDSSYEQYF. Here the CDR3 DNA reads TGTGCCAGCAGATTAGAGAGGGACTCTTCCTACGAGCAGTACTTC. The J gene is TRBJ2-7, the V gene TRBV28; possible D gene TRBD2, 6 bases. Trimming took off 6 bases at V and 1 base at J, with 16 bases between the two ends. This CDR3 comprises 15 residues. The germline V gene encodes CDR1 MDHEN and CDR2 SYDVKM.